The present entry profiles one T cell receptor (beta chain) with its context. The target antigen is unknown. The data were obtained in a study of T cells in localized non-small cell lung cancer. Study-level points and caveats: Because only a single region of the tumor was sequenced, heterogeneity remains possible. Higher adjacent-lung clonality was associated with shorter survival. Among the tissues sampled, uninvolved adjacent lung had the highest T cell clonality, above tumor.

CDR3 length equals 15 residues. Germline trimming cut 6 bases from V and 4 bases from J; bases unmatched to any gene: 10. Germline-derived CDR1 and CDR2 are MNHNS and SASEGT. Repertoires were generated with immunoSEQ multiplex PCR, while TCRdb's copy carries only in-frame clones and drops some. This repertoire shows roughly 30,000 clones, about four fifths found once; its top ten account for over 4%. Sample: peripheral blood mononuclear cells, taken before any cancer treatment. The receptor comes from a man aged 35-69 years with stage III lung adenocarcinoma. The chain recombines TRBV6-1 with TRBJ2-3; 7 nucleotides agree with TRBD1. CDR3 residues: CASRDSQGHADTQYF. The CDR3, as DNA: TGTGCCAGCAGGGATTCACAGGGGCACGCAGATACGCAGTATTTT.